The 8 T cell receptor beta chains presented below share a single source sample, sequenced in a study of blood T cell repertoires in COVID-19. Clones were read by immunoSEQ multiplex PCR, and TCRdb kept only the in-frame ones, dropping some. The data show around 370,000 clones, over 80% seen once. The sequenced sample was peripheral blood. The source of these receptors is a woman between 45 and 65 years old with COVID-19, enrolled during active disease.

The chain joins TRBV5-6 to TRBJ1-2, with D hard to call. V was trimmed by 0 bases and J by 4 bases, leaving 10 bases between them. This CDR3 is built from 14 residues. Germline CDR1 SGHDT, CDR2 YYEEEE. CDR3 protein: CASSLAQAFYGYTF. Here the CDR3 DNA reads TGTGCCAGCAGCTTGGCTCAGGCGTTCTATGGCTACACCTTC.

DNA of the CDR3: TGTGCCAGCAGTCCCCGGACAGGGAAGTACTGGCAGCCCCAGCATTTT. Residues: CASSPRTGKYWQPQHF. The chain has TRBV6-2 or TRBV6-3 and TRBJ1-5, with 8 bases aligning to TRBD1. Unmatched junction bases numbered 13, after V lost 5 bases and J lost 7 bases. CDR3 size: 16 residues. Germline CDR1 and CDR2: MNHEY and SVGEGT.

Here the CDR3 reads CASSRDRGTYEQYF. As DNA, the CDR3 is TGTGCCAGCAGCCGGGACAGGGGAACCTACGAGCAGTACTTC. J is TRBJ2-7 and V is TRBV5-5; 10 bases map to TRBD1. The germline V gene has CDR1 SGHKS and CDR2 YYEKEE (reference sequence). V dropped 4 bases and J dropped 2; count of bases not matched to a gene: 3. The CDR3 length is 14 residues.

The chain couples TRBV18 to TRBJ2-7; D might be TRBD2 (6 bases). CDR3 length: 12 amino acids. Germline V gives CDR1 KGHSH, CDR2 LQKENI. The V end lost 2 bases, the J end lost 6 bases, and 8 bases lay between the germline ends. The CDR3 spells CASSPGGGEQYF. CDR3 DNA: TGTGCCAGCTCACCAGGGGGAGGCGAGCAGTACTTC. The whole variable domain, filled in from reference TRBV18 and TRBJ2-7, reads NAGVMQNPRHLVRRRGQEARLRCSPMKGHSHVYWYRQLPEEGLKFMVYLQKENIIDESGMPKERFSAEFPKEGPSILRIQQVVRGDSAAYFCASSPGGGEQYFGPGTRLTVT.

The V call is TRBV29-1, the J call TRBJ1-2, with D possibly TRBD1 on 5 matching bases. The CDR3 extends over 14 amino acids. With 3 bases removed from V and 3 bases from J, the gap between germline ends came to 14 bases. The V gene's germline CDR1 is SQVTM and CDR2 ANQGSEA. The DNA of the CDR3 is TGCAGCGTTGAGGCAGGGTTTAGTCACTATGGCTACACCTTC. Protein sequence: CSVEAGFSHYGYTF.

The gene calls are TRBV14 and TRBJ2-7; D gene unclear. V lost 5 bases and J lost 5, with 13 bases in between. The CDR3 extends over 13 amino acids. The germline V gene has CDR1 SGHDN and CDR2 FVKESK. The DNA for the CDR3 is TGTGCCAGCAGCTTGACGGGTTCCCACGAGCAGTACTTC. Protein product: CASSLTGSHEQYF.

In this sample, this clone turned up once. V is TRBV7-8 and J is TRBJ2-5, with 10 bases matching TRBD2. The CDR3 extends over 15 amino acids. V lost 4 bases to trimming and J lost 5 bases; unmatched junction nucleotides: 7. The germline gives CDR1 SGHVS, CDR2 FQNEAQ. As DNA, the CDR3 is TGTGCCAGCAGCTGGGGGACTAGCGAGTTTGAGACCCAGTACTTC. This encodes CASSWGTSEFETQYF.

The chain links TRBV5-8 to TRBJ2-1; 14 bases map to TRBD2. This CDR3 is built from 16 residues. Germline trimming cut 1 base from V and 12 bases from J; bases unmatched to any gene: 9. Germline V gene data show CDR1 as SGHTS and CDR2 as YDEGEE. The CDR3 nucleotides are TGTGCCAGCAGCTTGCCCGGGACTAGCGGGAGTTTAGGGCAGTTCTTC. Encoded protein: CASSLPGTSGSLGQFF.